This T cell receptor beta chain is from a study of T cells after yellow fever vaccination. Overall study results and limits: Most clones from primary vaccination were detected again post-booster (roughly 96% CD4, 88% CD8). Only a small proportion of the clonotypes turned up in both the CD4 and the CD8 compartments, likely arising from convergent recombination. Any FACS-sorted repertoire could hold abundant clonotypes that contaminate it from the bulk population.

Conversion of TCR transcripts into cDNA relied on 5'RACE template switching, which added a universal primer site and UMIs. TCRdb re-analysed the 5' RACE reads in MiXCR, keeping a single row per CDR3 protein. This sample has about 210,000 distinct CDR3 sequences; under 3.5% occur once, and the top ten carry about 3%. This clonotype came up a few times. Its antigen is as yet unknown. V gave up 6 bases and J gave up 1 base, with 13 bases separating them. CDR3 size: 14 residues. Germline V gene data show CDR1 as MNHEY and CDR2 as SVGEGT. This receptor was taken from a man aged 18 to 30 who received the YFV17D yellow fever vaccine. The material was CD4+ T cells sorted from PBMCs, obtained 10 days after the yellow fever booster vaccination. This chain joins TRBV6-2 or TRBV6-3 and TRBJ2-7, with D perhaps TRBD1 (5 bases). The CDR3 DNA is TGTGCCAGCAGGATTGACACAGGTTCCTACGAGCAGTACGTC. Its translation is CASRIDTGSYEQYV.